Shown below are 27 T cell receptor beta chains from a single sample sequenced in a study of T cell responses to AZD1222 COVID-19 vaccine. The data were produced by immunoSEQ multiplex PCR, yet TCRdb's version contains in-frame clones alone and is incomplete. The repertoire holds 200,000 or so clones, with about 92% as singletons. Sequencing was performed on peripheral blood, taken on day 0 of MenACWY control vaccination. Every receptor here comes from an adult in good health.

This clone occurred once. The chain joins TRBV28 to TRBJ1-6; D uncertain. Trimming left V 8 bases short and J 7 bases short, with 15 bases between. Germline V CDR1 and CDR2: MDHEN, SYDVKM. The CDR3 covers 14 residues. CDR3 protein: CASRSLTGNSPLHF. As DNA, the CDR3 is TGTGCCAGCCGCTCCCTGACGGGGAATTCACCCCTCCACTTT. Complete variable domain (other parts from reference TRBV28 and TRBJ1-6): DVKVTQSSRYLVKRTGEKVFLECVQDMDHENMFWYRQDPGLGLRLIYFSYDVKMKEKGDIPEGYSVSREKKERFSLILESASTNQTSMYLCASRSLTGNSPLHFGNGTRLTVT.

This clone was seen once. The chain uses TRBV4-3 and TRBJ1-2, with D hard to call. Between the trimmed V and J ends, which lost 3 bases and 4 bases, there was a span of 15 bases. The CDR3 spans 15 residues. From germline, CDR1 is LGHNA and CDR2 YSLEER. CDR3 coding DNA: TGCGCCAGCAGCCACTCAGGAGCCGGTGGCTATGGCTACACCTTC. Translated, it gives CASSHSGAGGYGYTF.

In DNA, the CDR3 is TGTGCCAGCAGCTCCGAAGGGGGCTGGGTTGTAGGTCAAGCTTTCTTT. This sequence encodes CASSSEGGWVVGQAFF. The rearrangement links TRBV7-2 to TRBJ1-1; TRBD1 agrees at 7 bases. Per the germline V gene, CDR1 is SGHTA and CDR2 is FQGNSA. This CDR3 has 16 amino acids. V dropped 4 bases and J dropped 9; count of bases not matched to a gene: 17.

This sequence joins TRBV7-2 and TRBJ2-7; the D is unclear. V lost 5 bases to trimming and J lost 2 bases, with 19 bases between them. This CDR3 is built from 16 residues. CDR1 is SGHTA and CDR2 is FQGNSA in the germline V gene. The CDR3 here is CASSLSFKSLTYEQYF. Written as DNA, the CDR3 is TGTGCCAGCAGCCTATCCTTTAAGTCCTTAACCTACGAGCAGTACTTC.

This clone came up once. The V gene is TRBV5-1, the J gene TRBJ1-1; D is undetermined. The CDR3 loop spans 15 amino acids. Germline CDR1 and CDR2: SGHRS and YFSETQ. Trimming left V 4 bases short and J 0 bases short, with 13 bases between. The CDR3 DNA reads TGCGCCAGCAGCCCAAATATAGCCTTGAACACTGAAGCTTTCTTT. Its translation: CASSPNIALNTEAFF.

This clone has only one observation. V usage is TRBV5-1 and J usage is TRBJ1-6; no firm D call. Germline V CDR1 and CDR2: SGHRS, YFSETQ. V lost 2 bases and J lost 0, with 9 bases in between. The CDR3 runs 16 residues. CDR3 bases: TGCGCCAGCAGCTTCGGGGTGGCCTCCTATAATTCACCCCTCCACTTT. It yields the protein CASSFGVASYNSPLHF.

In the case of this clone: In the same sample, other DNA sequences code for this CDR3. The chain recombines TRBV7-2 with TRBJ1-1, with D hard to call. The CDR3 covers 13 residues. CDR1 and CDR2 from the germline V gene are SGHTA and FQGNSA. Trimming removed 1 base from V and 5 bases from J, with 8 bases in between. CDR3 residues: CASSLGSGTEAFF. The CDR3 DNA reads TGTGCCAGCAGCTTAGGCTCGGGGACTGAAGCTTTCTTT.

V gene TRBV5-1 combines with J gene TRBJ2-5; 13 bases align to TRBD2. CDR3 length: 17 amino acids. Germline V gives CDR1 SGHRS, CDR2 YFSETQ. V dropped 3 bases and J dropped 4; count of bases not matched to a gene: 9. CDR3 DNA sequence: TGCGCCAGCAGCTCCGGGACTAGCGGGGTCCGGGGAGAGACCCAGTACTTC. Amino acids: CASSSGTSGVRGETQYF.

The chain couples TRBV29-1 to TRBJ1-5; 7 bases line up with TRBD1. The CDR3 has 13 residues. Germline CDR1 and CDR2: SQVTM and ANQGSEA. The junction had 7 bases not matched to a gene; V was cut back by 6 bases and J by 5 bases. CDR3 sequence reads: CSVATGLDQPQHF. The CDR3 DNA follows: TGCAGCGTCGCGACAGGGTTGGATCAGCCCCAGCATTTT.

This rearrangement joins TRBV7-8 to TRBJ1-5; TRBD1 matches 11 bases. Trimming took 5 bases from V and 7 from J; bases not matched to a gene: 7. The V gene's germline CDR1 is SGHVS and CDR2 FQNEAQ. CDR3 length equals 15 residues. CDR3 in amino acids: CASSRDRGYQQPQHF. CDR3 nucleotide sequence: TGTGCCAGCAGCCGGGACAGGGGGTATCAACAGCCCCAGCATTTT.

The chain recombines TRBV5-1 with TRBJ1-1; D call uncertain. Trimming left V 3 bases short and J 1 base short, with 10 bases between. Germline CDR1 is SGHRS and CDR2 is YFSETQ. The CDR3 is 14 residues long. This CDR3 reads CASSYNSGNTEAFF. In nucleotides, the CDR3 is TGCGCCAGCAGCTATAACAGCGGGAACACTGAAGCTTTCTTT.

This clone was recorded only once. The V call is TRBV3-1 (or the pseudogene TRBV3-2), the J call TRBJ2-2; no clear D. Trimming took off 5 bases at V and 5 bases at J, with 3 bases between the two ends. Per the germline V gene, CDR1 is LGHDT and CDR2 is YNNKEL (reference sequence). The CDR3 has 11 amino acids. The CDR3 DNA is TGTGCCAGCAGCACTACCGGGGAGCTGTTTTTT. Encoded protein: CASSTTGELFF.

The chain is built from TRBV30 and TRBJ2-5; D gene unclear. CDR1 GTSNPN and CDR2 SVGIG come from the germline V gene (reference sequence). The CDR3 spans 12 residues. V was shortened by 0 bases and J by 2 bases, with 4 bases between the two germline ends. The CDR3 nucleotides are TGTGCCTGGAGTGTACAACAAGAGACCCAGTACTTC. As protein: CAWSVQQETQYF.

The V gene is TRBV30, the J gene TRBJ2-5; 10 bases are a match to TRBD2. Germline-derived CDR1 and CDR2 are GTSNPN and SVGIG (reference sequence). This CDR3 spans 15 amino acids. With V trimmed by 1 base and J by 7 bases, 9 bases remained unmatched. This CDR3 is CAWSGLAGRSGTQYF. CDR3 nucleotides: TGTGCCTGGAGTGGACTAGCGGGTCGTTCGGGGACCCAGTACTTC. Supplemented by reference TRBV30 and TRBJ2-5, the full variable domain reads SQTIHQWPATLVQPVGSPLSLECTVEGTSNPNLYWYRQAAGRGLQLLFYSVGIGQISSEVPQNLSASRPQDRQFILSSKKLLLSDSGFYLCAWSGLAGRSGTQYFGPGTRLLVL.

The rearrangement uses TRBV6-1 and TRBJ2-3; TRBD2 is a possible D gene (6 bases). The length of the CDR3 is 17 residues. Germline values: CDR1 MNHNS, CDR2 SASEGT. Trimming took off 3 bases at V and 0 bases at J, with 16 bases between the two ends. This CDR3 is CASSDGPPGTSTDTQYF. In DNA form, the CDR3 reads TGTGCCAGCAGTGACGGGCCCCCCGGGACTAGCACAGATACGCAGTATTTT.

The genes are TRBV6-2 or TRBV6-3 and TRBJ1-2, with 8 positions matching TRBD1. The CDR3 is made up of 13 amino acids. CDR1 is MNHEY and CDR2 is SVGEGT in the germline V gene. V lost 6 bases and J lost 8; bases outside the gene matches: 8. In nucleotides, the CDR3 is TGTGCCAGCAGCCTTCGGACAGGGCAAGGCTACACCTTC. Translation: CASSLRTGQGYTF.

This clone showed up just once. CDR3 coding DNA: TGCGCCAGCAGCTTGGCCGGGCCCGCCACCGGGGAGCTGTTTTTT. The encoded protein is CASSLAGPATGELFF. This rearrangement joins TRBV5-1 to TRBJ2-2; D call uncertain. The length of the CDR3 is 15 residues. Trimming took 0 bases from V and 4 from J, leaving 10 bases between them. The germline CDR1 and CDR2 sequences are SGHRS and YFSETQ.

V gene TRBV18 combines with J gene TRBJ1-6; perhaps TRBD1 as D (6 bases). Trimming removed 0 bases at V and 6 bases at J, with 12 bases between. CDR3 length: 16 residues. CDR1 KGHSH and CDR2 LQKENI come from the germline V gene. This CDR3 is CASSPPGGGGNSPLHF. For the CDR3, the DNA is TGTGCCAGCTCACCACCGGGCGGGGGCGGTAATTCACCCCTCCACTTT.

This rearrangement joins TRBV28 to TRBJ1-5; D perhaps matches TRBD1 (5 bases). The CDR3 extends over 15 amino acids. The germline gives CDR1 MDHEN, CDR2 SYDVKM. Trimming removed 2 bases at V and 8 bases at J, with 16 bases between. Written as DNA, the CDR3 is TGTGCCAGCAGTTTACCTCAAGGGGCCCAGGAGCCCCAGCATTTT. Protein sequence: CASSLPQGAQEPQHF.

The chain is built from TRBV6-1 and TRBJ2-3, with 7 positions matching TRBD1. Germline CDR1 is MNHNS and CDR2 is SASEGT. The J segment lost 0 bases and the V segment lost 3 bases, leaving 6 bases of the junction unmatched. The CDR3 loop spans 16 amino acids. The CDR3 spells CASSDNRGWSTDTQYF. In DNA, the CDR3 is TGTGCCAGCAGTGATAACAGGGGCTGGAGCACAGATACGCAGTATTTT.

The V call is TRBV6-6, the J call TRBJ1-1, with D possibly being TRBD1 (5 bases). V was shortened by 2 bases and J by 11 bases, with 15 bases between the two germline ends. Germline V gives CDR1 MNHNY, CDR2 SVGAGI (reference sequence). There are 13 residues in the CDR3. The DNA of the CDR3 is TGTGCCAGCAGTTACCCTGACGGGGGATCGGCTTTCTTT. It yields the protein CASSYPDGGSAFF.

This chain uses TRBV9 with TRBJ2-1; D possibly matches TRBD1 or TRBD2 (5 bases each). The germline V gene encodes CDR1 SGDLS and CDR2 YYNGEE. The CDR3 covers 16 residues. V lost 0 bases to trimming and J lost 4 bases, with 14 bases between them. This chain's CDR3 is CASSVVEGPLYNEQFF. In DNA form, the CDR3 reads TGTGCCAGCAGCGTAGTTGAGGGGCCGTTATACAATGAGCAGTTCTTC. The entire variable domain, with the rest obtained from reference TRBV9 and TRBJ2-1, is as follows: DSGVTQTPKHLITATGQRVTLRCSPRSGDLSVYWYQQSLDQGLQFLIQYYNGEERAKGNILERFSAQQFPDLHSELNLSSLELGDSALYFCASSVVEGPLYNEQFFGPGTRLTVL.

This clone appeared a few times. This rearrangement joins TRBV7-8 to TRBJ1-1, with D perhaps matching TRBD1 (5 bases). The CDR3 spans 16 residues. Germline loops: CDR1 SGHVS, CDR2 FQNEAQ. The V and J ends lost 5 bases and 4 bases respectively, with 20 bases between them. The CDR3 DNA reads as TGTGCCAGCAGCCCCCAGACAGAGCCCCAGAGCACTGAAGCTTTCTTT. Its translation is CASSPQTEPQSTEAFF.

The chain uses TRBV7-6 and TRBJ2-3, with 11 bases matching TRBD1. V shed 5 bases, J shed 5 bases, and the junction held 15 bases outside the gene matches. Germline V gene sequence: CDR1 SGHVS, CDR2 FNYEAQ. This CDR3 is built from 18 residues. The CDR3 sequence is CASSARERTGGFGDTQYF. DNA for the CDR3: TGTGCCAGCAGCGCCCGCGAAAGGACAGGGGGCTTCGGAGATACGCAGTATTTT.

J is TRBJ2-2 and V is TRBV5-1; tentatively, D is TRBD1 (6 bases). This CDR3 has 15 residues. Trimming stripped 4 bases from V and 4 bases from J, with 14 bases between. Germline V gene sequence: CDR1 SGHRS, CDR2 YFSETQ. In nucleotides, the CDR3 is TGCGCCAGCAGCATCGGGACACAGGGCACCGGGGAGCTGTTTTTT. This sequence encodes CASSIGTQGTGELFF. Full variable domain (rest looked up from reference TRBV5-1 and TRBJ2-2): KAGVTQTPRYLIKTRGQQVTLSCSPISGHRSVSWYQQTPGQGLQFLFEYFSETQRNKGNFPGRFSGRQFSNSRSEMNVSTLELGDSALYLCASSIGTQGTGELFFGEGSRLTVL.

The CDR3 loop is CASGRETTEAFF. The DNA for the CDR3 is TGTGCCAGCGGTAGAGAGACCACTGAAGCTTTCTTT. The rearrangement uses TRBV25-1 and TRBJ1-1; D ambiguous. The CDR3 covers 12 residues. V was shortened by 8 bases and J by 4 bases, with 11 bases between the two germline ends. Germline loops: CDR1 MGHDK, CDR2 SYGVNS.

The chain carries TRBV7-9 and TRBJ2-1; D is ambiguous. Germline CDR1 and CDR2: SEHNR and FQNEAQ (reference sequence). V was pared by 5 bases and J by 2 bases, with 13 bases between. CDR3 length equals 15 residues. The CDR3 coding sequence is TGTGCCAGCAGCCCCAGGTCAGGAGCCTACAATGAGCAGTTCTTC. This translates into CASSPRSGAYNEQFF.